The 12 T cell receptor beta chains listed next were all sequenced from one sample in a study of T cell changes during pregnancy in multiple sclerosis. Method: immunoSEQ multiplex PCR; TCRdb's copy keeps in-frame clones and lacks some. Of about 100,000 clones detected, 80% to 95% appear once; the ten largest clones hold 3% to 3.5%. The sample here was peripheral blood, taken in the second trimester of pregnancy. The receptor set was obtained from a female donor with multiple sclerosis, enrolled in a pregnancy study.

The V call is TRBV9, the J call TRBJ2-3, with 9 bases identical to TRBD2. The germline V gene has CDR1 SGDLS and CDR2 YYNGEE. The junction had 1 base not matched to a gene; V was cut back by 0 bases and J by 2 bases. The CDR3 runs 15 residues. CDR3 amino acids: CASSVVAGDTDTQYF. As DNA, the CDR3 is TGTGCCAGCAGCGTAGTAGCGGGAGACACAGATACGCAGTATTTT.

This chain links TRBV5-1 with TRBJ2-1; weak D call: TRBD2 (7 bases). The length of the CDR3 is 18 residues. Looked up from germline, CDR1 is SGHRS and CDR2 is YFSETQ. Deletions cut 2 bases from V and 8 bases from J, with 26 bases between. The CDR3 nucleotides are TGCGCCAGCAGCTTCAGCAGGGGAGGGGAACTAGTCCCCCATGAGCAGTTCTTC. This codes for CASSFSRGGELVPHEQFF.

This chain connects TRBV5-1 to TRBJ1-1; 7 nucleotides match TRBD1. This CDR3 comprises 15 residues. Germline V lookup: CDR1 SGHRS, CDR2 YFSETQ. V shed 0 bases and J 7 bases; nucleotides not matched to a gene: 9. CDR3 in DNA: TGCGCCAGCAGCTTGGGGGGGACCGGGACAGATGAAGCTTTCTTT. Amino acid sequence: CASSLGGTGTDEAFF.

The chain uses TRBV28 and TRBJ2-2; TRBD2 matches 9 bases. Germline V CDR1 and CDR2: MDHEN, SYDVKM. J lost 2 bases, V lost 2 bases, and 9 bases had no gene match. The CDR3 loop spans 18 amino acids. The CDR3: CASSLGRRRGGNTGELFF. DNA for the CDR3: TGTGCCAGCAGTTTAGGAAGACGGCGGGGGGGAAACACCGGGGAGCTGTTTTTT. The variable domain in full, with the rest retrieved from reference TRBV28 and TRBJ2-2, is DVKVTQSSRYLVKRTGEKVFLECVQDMDHENMFWYRQDPGLGLRLIYFSYDVKMKEKGDIPEGYSVSREKKERFSLILESASTNQTSMYLCASSLGRRRGGNTGELFFGEGSRLTVL.

CDR3 in amino acids: CASSSRAITPYEQYF. CDR3 DNA: TGCGCCAGCAGCTCCCGAGCAATCACCCCCTACGAGCAGTACTTC. This chain links TRBV4-1 with TRBJ2-7; the D is unclear. V was trimmed by 5 bases and J by 2 bases, leaving 16 bases between them. The CDR3 consists of 15 residues. Germline CDR1 and CDR2: MGHRA and YSYEKL.

A few counts support this clone. The CDR3 reads CASSIGTGLVPQHF. In DNA form, the CDR3 reads TGTGCCAGTAGTATTGGGACAGGGTTGGTTCCCCAGCATTTT. V usage is TRBV19 and J usage is TRBJ1-5; 9 nucleotides line up with TRBD1. V lost 3 bases and J lost 10; bases outside the gene matches: 7. The CDR3 runs to 14 residues. Germline values: CDR1 LNHDA, CDR2 SQIVND (reference sequence).

The J gene is TRBJ2-2, the V gene TRBV27; a possible D gene is TRBD2 (5 bases). Germline V gene lookup returns CDR1 MNHEY and CDR2 SMNVEV (reference sequence). Trimming shortened V by 2 bases and J by 7 bases, and 14 bases separated the two germline ends. The CDR3 loop spans 15 amino acids. CDR3 coding DNA: TGTGCCAGCAGTTTACTGAGCGGACGGGGCGGGGAGCTGTTTTTT. This gives the protein CASSLLSGRGGELFF.

The J gene is TRBJ1-1, the V gene TRBV5-1; D uncertain. This CDR3 region has 11 residues. Trimming took 3 bases from V and 2 from J, leaving 2 bases between them. CDR1 and CDR2 (germline): SGHRS, YFSETQ. The CDR3 nucleotides read TGCGCCAGCAGCTCTAACACTGAAGCTTTCTTT. Amino acids: CASSSNTEAFF.

The chain couples TRBV2 to TRBJ2-5; 8 bases match TRBD1. The CDR3 totals 17 residues. The V and J ends lost 1 base and 5 bases, in that order; junction bases with no gene match: 12. Germline assignment: CDR1 SNHLY and CDR2 FYNNEI. CDR3 region: CASSEGLGQGASETQYF. In nucleotides, the CDR3 is TGTGCCAGCAGTGAAGGTTTGGGGCAGGGGGCCAGTGAGACCCAGTACTTC.

The rearrangement joins TRBV5-1 to TRBJ2-7, with D maybe TRBD1 (5 bases). Germline CDR1 and CDR2: SGHRS and YFSETQ. The CDR3 totals 14 residues. V shed 1 base and J shed 3 bases, with 11 bases lying between them. The CDR3 nucleotides read TGCGCCAGCAGCTTGTTAGGCAGGGACTACGAGCAGTACTTC. Encoded protein: CASSLLGRDYEQYF.

The CDR3 bases are TGTGCCTGGAGTGTGAAGGGGCAGGTAGTAACCTACGAGCAGTACTTC. This encodes CAWSVKGQVVTYEQYF. The chain is built from TRBV30 and TRBJ2-7; perhaps TRBD1 as D (5 bases). Per the germline V gene, CDR1 is GTSNPN and CDR2 is SVGIG (reference sequence). The CDR3 length is 16 residues. V lost 0 bases and J 2 bases, leaving 17 bases between the germline ends.

The rearrangement links TRBV5-4 to TRBJ2-2, with 15 positions matching TRBD2. The J segment lost 5 bases and the V segment lost 3 bases, leaving 5 bases of the junction unmatched. The CDR3 spans 17 residues. CDR1 is SGHNT and CDR2 is YYREEE in the germline V gene (reference sequence). The CDR3 protein is CASSSGLAGGWTGELFF. CDR3 in DNA: TGTGCCAGCAGCTCGGGACTAGCGGGAGGTTGGACCGGGGAGCTGTTTTTT.